The sequence of this TCR beta chain was determined in a study of CD8 T cells in ankylosing spondylitis. There are many counts of this clonotype. TCRdb re-derived calls from the 5' RACE reads in MiXCR, one entry per CDR3 protein. Among about 320,000 distinct CDR3 sequences listed, about 9.9% were seen once. The CDR3 is 14 residues long. Per the germline V gene, CDR1 is SGDLS and CDR2 is YYNGEE. The V gene lost 4 bases and the J gene lost 0 bases, with 7 bases spanning the gap. This receptor was taken from a female donor with ankylosing spondylitis or in good health (not recorded which). Sequenced material: blood, either unsorted or a sorted T cell fraction (not recorded which). V and J are TRBV9 and TRBJ2-2, with D uncertain. CDR3 DNA sequence: TGTGCCAGCAGCCCCCTGACGAACACCGGGGAGCTGTTTTTT. Protein sequence: CASSPLTNTGELFF.